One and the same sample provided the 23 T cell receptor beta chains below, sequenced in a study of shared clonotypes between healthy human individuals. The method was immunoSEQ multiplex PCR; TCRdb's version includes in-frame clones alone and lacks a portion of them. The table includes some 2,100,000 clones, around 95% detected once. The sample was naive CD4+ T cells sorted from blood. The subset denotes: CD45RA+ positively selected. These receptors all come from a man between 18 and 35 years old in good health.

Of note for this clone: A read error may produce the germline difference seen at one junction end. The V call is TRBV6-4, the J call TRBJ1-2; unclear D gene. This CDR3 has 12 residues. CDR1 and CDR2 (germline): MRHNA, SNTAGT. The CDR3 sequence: CASGDKNYGYTF. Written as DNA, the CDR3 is TGTGCCAGCGGTGACAAAAACTATGGCTACACCTTC.

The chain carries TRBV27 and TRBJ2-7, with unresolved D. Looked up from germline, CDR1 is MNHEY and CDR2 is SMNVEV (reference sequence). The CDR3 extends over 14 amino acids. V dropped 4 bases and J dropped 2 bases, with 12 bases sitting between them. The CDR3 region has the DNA TGTGCCAGCAGTTCTTACACGGTCCCCTACGAGCAGTACTTC. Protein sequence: CASSSYTVPYEQYF.

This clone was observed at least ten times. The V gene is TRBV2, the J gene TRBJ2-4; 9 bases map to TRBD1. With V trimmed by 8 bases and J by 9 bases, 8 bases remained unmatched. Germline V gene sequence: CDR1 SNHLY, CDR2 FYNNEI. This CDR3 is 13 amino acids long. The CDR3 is CASAGQGFSIQYF. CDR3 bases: TGTGCCAGCGCCGGACAGGGGTTTAGCATTCAGTACTTC.

CDR3 in amino acids: CAISGSPGGGVSDTQYF. The CDR3 region has the DNA TGTGCCATCAGTGGTTCGCCTGGCGGGGGGGTGTCAGATACGCAGTATTTT. The V call is TRBV10-3, the J call TRBJ2-3; 9 bases are shared with TRBD2. This CDR3 has 17 residues. Per germline, CDR1 ENHRY and CDR2 SYGVKD. After removal of 4 bases from V and 4 bases from J, the junction contained 12 bases not matched to a gene.

CDR3 nucleotide sequence: TGCGCCAGCAGTGGGGTCCCTGGAATAGAGACCCAGTACTTC. Its protein product is CASSGVPGIETQYF. V and J are TRBV10-2 and TRBJ2-5, with D unclear. This CDR3 spans 14 amino acids. Per the germline V gene, CDR1 is WSHSY and CDR2 is SAAADI. Trimming shortened V by 4 bases and J by 4 bases, and 13 bases separated the two germline ends.

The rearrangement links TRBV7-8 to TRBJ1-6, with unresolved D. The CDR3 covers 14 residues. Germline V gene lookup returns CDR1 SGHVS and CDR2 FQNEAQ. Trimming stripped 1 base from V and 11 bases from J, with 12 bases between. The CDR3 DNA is TGTGCCAGCAGCTTAGGAAGGGTGGCGACACCCCTCCACTTT. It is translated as CASSLGRVATPLHF. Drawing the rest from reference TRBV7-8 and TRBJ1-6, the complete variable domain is GAGVSQSPRYKVAKRGQDVALRCDPISGHVSLFWYQQALGQGPEFLTYFQNEAQLDKSGLPSDRFFAERPEGSVSTLKIQRTQQEDSAVYLCASSLGRVATPLHFGNGTRLTVT.

CDR3: CASSKDEQPQHF. CDR3 DNA: TGTGCCAGTAGTAAGGACGAACAGCCCCAGCATTTT. The chain employs TRBV19 and TRBJ1-5; no clear D gene. CDR3 size: 12 residues. Germline-derived CDR1 and CDR2 are LNHDA and SQIVND (reference sequence). With 4 bases removed from V and 7 bases from J, the gap between germline ends came to 8 bases.

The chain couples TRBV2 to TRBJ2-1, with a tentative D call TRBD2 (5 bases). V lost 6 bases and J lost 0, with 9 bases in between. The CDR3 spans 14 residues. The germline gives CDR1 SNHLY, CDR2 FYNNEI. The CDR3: CASRAGGSYNEQFF. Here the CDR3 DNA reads TGTGCCAGCAGGGCAGGAGGCTCCTACAATGAGCAGTTCTTC.

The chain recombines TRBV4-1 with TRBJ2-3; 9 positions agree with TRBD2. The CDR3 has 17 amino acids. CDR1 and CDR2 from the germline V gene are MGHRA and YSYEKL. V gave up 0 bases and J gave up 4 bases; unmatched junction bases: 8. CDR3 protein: CASSQDRRGGLPDTQYF. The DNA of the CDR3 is TGCGCCAGCAGCCAAGATAGGCGGGGGGGCCTACCAGATACGCAGTATTTT.

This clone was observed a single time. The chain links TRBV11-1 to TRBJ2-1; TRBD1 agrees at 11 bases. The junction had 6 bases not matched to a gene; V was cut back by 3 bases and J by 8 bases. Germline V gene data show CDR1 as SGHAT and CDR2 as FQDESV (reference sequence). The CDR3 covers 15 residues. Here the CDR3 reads CASSFGTGGPDEQFF. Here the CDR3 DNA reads TGTGCCAGCAGCTTTGGGACAGGGGGTCCGGATGAGCAGTTCTTC.

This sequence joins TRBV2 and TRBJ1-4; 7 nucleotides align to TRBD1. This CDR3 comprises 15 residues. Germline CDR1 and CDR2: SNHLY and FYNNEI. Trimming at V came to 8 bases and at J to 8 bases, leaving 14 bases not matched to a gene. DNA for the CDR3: TGTGCCAGCCGGCAGACAGGGAATGTCGTAGAAAAACTGTTTTTT. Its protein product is CASRQTGNVVEKLFF.

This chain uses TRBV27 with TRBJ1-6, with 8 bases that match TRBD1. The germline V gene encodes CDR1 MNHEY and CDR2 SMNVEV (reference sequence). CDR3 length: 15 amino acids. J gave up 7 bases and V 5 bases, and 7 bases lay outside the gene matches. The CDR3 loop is CASSTSRDRNSPLHF. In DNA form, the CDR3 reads TGTGCCAGCAGTACAAGCCGGGACAGGAATTCACCCCTCCACTTT.

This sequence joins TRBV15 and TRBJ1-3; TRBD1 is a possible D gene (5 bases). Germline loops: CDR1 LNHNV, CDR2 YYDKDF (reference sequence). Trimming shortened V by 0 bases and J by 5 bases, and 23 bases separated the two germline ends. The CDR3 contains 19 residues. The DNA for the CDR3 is TGTGCCACCAGCAGAGATCATTCGCGGACGGGGGGATCGAGAAACACCATATATTTT. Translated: CATSRDHSRTGGSRNTIYF. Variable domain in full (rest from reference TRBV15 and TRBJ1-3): DAMVIQNPRYQVTQFGKPVTLSCSQTLNHNVMYWYQQKSSQAPKLLFHYYDKDFNNEADTPDNFQSRRPNTSFCFLDIRSPGLGDTAMYLCATSRDHSRTGGSRNTIYFGEGSWLTVV.

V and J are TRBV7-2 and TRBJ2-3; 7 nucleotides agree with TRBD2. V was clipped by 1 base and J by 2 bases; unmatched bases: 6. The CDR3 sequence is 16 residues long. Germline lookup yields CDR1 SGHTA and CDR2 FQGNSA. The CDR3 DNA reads TGTGCCAGCAGCTTAGTTTCCAGCGGGATCACAGATACGCAGTATTTT. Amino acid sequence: CASSLVSSGITDTQYF. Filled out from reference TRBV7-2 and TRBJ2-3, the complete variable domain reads GAGVSQSPSNKVTEKGKDVELRCDPISGHTALYWYRQSLGQGLEFLIYFQGNSAPDKSGLPSDRFSAERTGGSVSTLTIQRTQQEDSAVYLCASSLVSSGITDTQYFGPGTRLTVL.

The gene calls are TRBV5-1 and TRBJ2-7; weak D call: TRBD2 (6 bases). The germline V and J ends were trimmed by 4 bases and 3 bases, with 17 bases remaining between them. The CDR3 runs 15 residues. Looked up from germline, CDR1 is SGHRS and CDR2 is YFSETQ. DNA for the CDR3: TGCGCCAGCAGCGCCGGGACTGCCACCCTCTACGAGCAGTACTTC. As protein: CASSAGTATLYEQYF.

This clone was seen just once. The CDR3 protein is CASSRTSGRSYEQFF. In DNA, the CDR3 is TGCGCCAGCAGCCGGACTAGCGGGAGATCGTATGAGCAGTTCTTC. The J gene is TRBJ2-1, the V gene TRBV4-3, with 13 bases aligning to TRBD2. Germline values: CDR1 LGHNA, CDR2 YSLEER. This CDR3 region has 15 residues. The J segment lost 8 bases and the V segment lost 4 bases, leaving 5 bases of the junction unmatched.

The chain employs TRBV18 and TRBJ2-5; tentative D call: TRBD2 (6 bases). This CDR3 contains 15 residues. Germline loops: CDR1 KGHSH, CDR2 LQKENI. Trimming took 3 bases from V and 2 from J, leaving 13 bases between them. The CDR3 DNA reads TGTGCCAGCTCACCGATACGGGGGACTCAAGAGACCCAGTACTTC. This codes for CASSPIRGTQETQYF.

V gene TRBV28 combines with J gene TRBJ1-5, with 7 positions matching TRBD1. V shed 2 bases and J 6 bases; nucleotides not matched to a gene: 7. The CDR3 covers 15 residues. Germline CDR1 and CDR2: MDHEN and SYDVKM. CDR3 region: CASSLEPQGVQPQHF. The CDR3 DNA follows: TGTGCCAGCAGTTTAGAACCTCAGGGGGTTCAGCCCCAGCATTTT.

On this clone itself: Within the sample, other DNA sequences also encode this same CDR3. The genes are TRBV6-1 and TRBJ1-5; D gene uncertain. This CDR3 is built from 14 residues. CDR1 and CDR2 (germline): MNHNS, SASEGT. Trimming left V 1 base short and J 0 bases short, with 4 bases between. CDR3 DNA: TGTGCCAGCAGTGAAGGGCATAGCAATCAGCCCCAGCATTTT. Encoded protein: CASSEGHSNQPQHF.

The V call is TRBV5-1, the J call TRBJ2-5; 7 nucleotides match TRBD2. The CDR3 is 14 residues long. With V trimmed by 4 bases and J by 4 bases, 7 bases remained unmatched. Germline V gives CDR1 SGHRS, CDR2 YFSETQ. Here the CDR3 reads CASSATSAGETQYF. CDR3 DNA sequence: TGCGCCAGCAGCGCAACTAGCGCAGGAGAGACCCAGTACTTC. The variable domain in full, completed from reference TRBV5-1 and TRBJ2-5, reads KAGVTQTPRYLIKTRGQQVTLSCSPISGHRSVSWYQQTPGQGLQFLFEYFSETQRNKGNFPGRFSGRQFSNSRSEMNVSTLELGDSALYLCASSATSAGETQYFGPGTRLLVL.

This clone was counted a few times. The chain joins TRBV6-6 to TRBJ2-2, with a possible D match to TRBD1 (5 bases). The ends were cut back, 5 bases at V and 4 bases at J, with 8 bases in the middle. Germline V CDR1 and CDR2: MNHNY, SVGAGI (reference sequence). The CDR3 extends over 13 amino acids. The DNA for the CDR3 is TGTGCCAGCAGTCAGGGCGTCACCGGGGAGCTGTTTTTT. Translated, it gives CASSQGVTGELFF.

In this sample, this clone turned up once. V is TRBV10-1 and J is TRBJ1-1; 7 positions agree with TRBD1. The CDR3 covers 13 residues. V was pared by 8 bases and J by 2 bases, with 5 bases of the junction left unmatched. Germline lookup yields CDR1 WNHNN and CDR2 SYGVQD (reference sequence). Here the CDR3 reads CASRQGYNTEAFF. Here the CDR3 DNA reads TGCGCCAGCCGACAGGGCTATAACACTGAAGCTTTCTTT.

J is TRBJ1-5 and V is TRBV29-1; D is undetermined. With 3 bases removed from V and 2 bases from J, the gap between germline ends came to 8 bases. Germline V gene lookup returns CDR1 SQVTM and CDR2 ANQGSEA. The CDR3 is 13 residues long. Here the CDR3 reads CSVDGEGNQPQHF. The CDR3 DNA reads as TGCAGCGTTGACGGGGAGGGCAATCAGCCCCAGCATTTT.